Below are 18 T cell receptor beta chains sequenced from a single sample in a study of cytomegalovirus exposure and HLA in healthy donors. Vbeta (60) and Jbeta (13) primers were used in the PCR. Sequencing was performed with immunoSEQ multiplex PCR; in TCRdb, only in-frame clones are kept and a portion is missing. The repertoire holds around 55,000 clones, with around 79% as singletons. Sequenced input: PBMCs. Receptor source: a female donor in good health and CMV-seronegative.

V is TRBV9 and J is TRBJ2-6; tentative D call: TRBD1 (6 bases). The CDR3 is 17 residues long. Germline CDR1 and CDR2: SGDLS and YYNGEE. The V and J ends lost 0 bases and 0 bases respectively, with 10 bases between them. The CDR3 DNA sequence: TGTGCCAGCAGCGTAGGACAGGTTAACTCTGGGGCCAACGTCCTGACTTTC. Encoded protein: CASSVGQVNSGANVLTF.

The chain has TRBV6-5 and TRBJ1-2; D is unresolved. CDR1 is MNHEY and CDR2 is SVGAGI in the germline V gene. The CDR3 contains 13 residues. Trimming removed 5 bases from V and 5 bases from J, with 12 bases in between. The CDR3 region has the DNA TGTGCCAGCAGTCCCTCCCCGGGGTATGGCTACACCTTC. It codes for CASSPSPGYGYTF.

This chain links TRBV18 with TRBJ1-5, with D unclear. The ends were cut back, 2 bases at V and 0 bases at J, with 20 bases in the middle. In germline, CDR1 is KGHSH, CDR2 LQKENI. The CDR3 is 19 amino acids. Here the CDR3 reads CASSPASWTSQYSNQPQHF. The CDR3 DNA reads TGTGCCAGCTCACCAGCATCATGGACTTCCCAGTATAGCAATCAGCCCCAGCATTTT.

As regards this clone: The junction departs from germline at one end; a sequencing error may be responsible. The sample holds other DNA sequences that translate to the same CDR3. The V call is TRBV7-2, the J call TRBJ2-1; D is ambiguous. The CDR3 sequence is 13 residues long. CDR1 and CDR2 (germline): SGHTA, FQGNSA. In DNA form, the CDR3 reads TGCGCCAGCAGCTCCTATGCCGACAATGAGCAGTTCTTC. It yields the protein CASSSYADNEQFF. Looking up the rest from reference TRBV7-2 and TRBJ2-1 gives the full variable domain: GAGVSQSPSNKVTEKGKDVELRCDPISGHTALYWYRQSLGQGLEFLIYFQGNSAPDKSGLPSDRFSAERTGGSVSTLTIQRTQQEDSAVYLCASSSYADNEQFFGPGTRLTVL.

This clone showed up just a few times. V usage is TRBV20-1 and J usage is TRBJ2-3; weak D call: TRBD1 (6 bases). CDR1 and CDR2 from the germline V gene are DFQATT and SNEGSKA (reference sequence). The length of the CDR3 is 11 residues. V lost 3 bases, J lost 5 bases, and 6 bases lay in between. As DNA, the CDR3 is TGCAGTGCTAGCAGGGGAGATACGCAGTATTTT. Amino acids: CSASRGDTQYF.

The chain is built from TRBV19 and TRBJ1-5; D may be TRBD1 (6 bases). This CDR3 region has 14 residues. Looked up from germline, CDR1 is LNHDA and CDR2 is SQIVND (reference sequence). V shed 5 bases and J shed 9 bases, with 17 bases lying between them. The CDR3 nucleotides read TGTGCCAGTAGTGAAGGGGCAGGGGAGCTGCCCCAGCATTTT. Protein: CASSEGAGELPQHF. The variable domain in full, completed from reference TRBV19 and TRBJ1-5, reads DGGITQSPKYLFRKEGQNVTLSCEQNLNHDAMYWYRQDPGQGLRLIYYSQIVNDFQKGDIAEGYSVSREKKESFPLTVTSAQKNPTAFYLCASSEGAGELPQHFGDGTRLSIL.

The V and J genes are TRBV5-1 and TRBJ2-3; TRBD2 agrees at 12 bases. Germline V gene lookup returns CDR1 SGHRS and CDR2 YFSETQ. With V trimmed by 0 bases and J by 6 bases, 5 bases remained unmatched. CDR3 length: 16 residues. CDR3 in amino acids: CASSLALAGGRDTQYF. CDR3 DNA: TGCGCCAGCAGCTTGGCTCTAGCGGGGGGGCGGGATACGCAGTATTTT.

The genes are TRBV7-2 and TRBJ2-7, with TRBD2 identical over 7 bases. This CDR3 contains 15 residues. The germline gives CDR1 SGHTA, CDR2 FQGNSA. The J segment lost 0 bases and the V segment lost 1 base, leaving 3 bases of the junction unmatched. CDR3 region: CASSLGGGISYEQYF. The CDR3 DNA is TGTGCCAGCAGCTTAGGCGGGGGAATCTCCTACGAGCAGTACTTC.

The V and J genes are TRBV7-6 and TRBJ2-4, with 10 bases lining up with TRBD2. This CDR3 is built from 15 residues. V gave up 1 base and J gave up 7 bases; unmatched junction bases: 4. Germline V lookup: CDR1 SGHVS, CDR2 FNYEAQ. CDR3 sequence reads: CASSLESGGANIQYF. CDR3 sequence (DNA): TGTGCCAGCAGCTTAGAAAGCGGGGGGGCCAACATTCAGTACTTC.

The chain links TRBV25-1 to TRBJ1-1; D gene uncertain. The CDR3 loop spans 12 amino acids. The ends were cut back, 4 bases at V and 10 bases at J, with 13 bases in the middle. The germline gives CDR1 MGHDK, CDR2 SYGVNS. The CDR3 protein is CASSALGGIAFF. In DNA form, the CDR3 reads TGTGCCAGCAGTGCCCTAGGTGGAATAGCTTTCTTT.

This rearrangement joins TRBV2 to TRBJ2-1; 11 nucleotides align to TRBD2. The CDR3 runs to 15 residues. Germline V gives CDR1 SNHLY, CDR2 FYNNEI. Unmatched junction bases numbered 11, after V lost 11 bases and J lost 5 bases. CDR3 DNA: TGTGCCTCAGCGGGTAGGGGACTAGCGGACAATGAGCAGTTCTTC. Its translation: CASAGRGLADNEQFF. Full variable domain (remainder filled in from reference TRBV2 and TRBJ2-1): EPEVTQTPSHQVTQMGQEVILRCVPISNHLYFYWYRQILGQKVEFLVSFYNNEISEKSEIFDDQFSVERPDGSNFTLKIRSTKLEDSAMYFCASAGRGLADNEQFFGPGTRLTVL.

This clone came up a few times. The V and J genes are TRBV7-8 and TRBJ2-2; maybe TRBD1 (5 bases). V lost 5 bases and J 6 bases, leaving 13 bases between the germline ends. This CDR3 comprises 14 residues. Germline CDR1 is SGHVS and CDR2 is FQNEAQ. The CDR3 is CASSDKRGPGELFF. The CDR3 region has the DNA TGTGCCAGCAGCGATAAAAGGGGCCCCGGGGAGCTGTTTTTT.

By share, this clone counts as medium-sized. The chain joins TRBV6-4 to TRBJ2-5; TRBD2 matches at 7 bases. The CDR3 runs to 15 residues. From germline, CDR1 is MRHNA and CDR2 SNTAGT. The trim removed 6 bases at V and 1 base at J, leaving 8 bases unmatched. The CDR3 region has the DNA TGTGCCAGCAGCCCTGAGAGCGGGACCCAAGAGACCCAGTACTTC. Protein product: CASSPESGTQETQYF.

The chain links TRBV1 to TRBJ1-6. TRBV1 has pseudogene status. The CDR3 contains 19 residues. This chain's CDR3 is CTSSQGCDCRFMTNSPLHF. The CDR3 DNA reads TGCACCAGCAGCCAAGGTTGTGACTGCCGATTCATGACTAATTCACCCCTCCACTTT.

V gene TRBV7-9 combines with J gene TRBJ1-4, with a tentative D call TRBD1 (6 bases). The CDR3 is 12 amino acids. V lost 7 bases and J lost 15, with 18 bases in between. The germline V gene has CDR1 SEHNR and CDR2 FQNEAQ (reference sequence). CDR3 nucleotides: TGTGCCAGCAACGACTTGACAGGCCAAATGTTTTTT. Translating gives CASNDLTGQMFF.

The J gene is TRBJ2-1, the V gene TRBV7-3, with D possibly matching TRBD2 (6 bases). Germline CDR1 and CDR2: SGHTA and FQGTGA. The length of the CDR3 is 14 residues. V lost 5 bases to trimming and J lost 2 bases, with 10 bases between them. The CDR3, as DNA: TGTGCCAGCAGCCTGGGACTTGCCTACAATGAGCAGTTCTTC. Residues: CASSLGLAYNEQFF.

The chain recombines TRBV28 with TRBJ1-1, with D maybe TRBD1 (5 bases). From germline, CDR1 is MDHEN and CDR2 SYDVKM. The CDR3 has 14 residues. Trimming left V 4 bases short and J 7 bases short, with 16 bases between. In DNA form, the CDR3 reads TGTGCCAGCAGTTACCGCGGGGGGGACGGTGAAGCTTTCTTT. It is translated as CASSYRGGDGEAFF.

The table lists this clone with a few counts. The chain combines TRBV7-3 with TRBJ2-7; 11 positions agree with TRBD2. The germline CDR1 and CDR2 sequences are SGHTA and FQGTGA. V lost 2 bases and J lost 2; bases outside the gene matches: 2. This CDR3 comprises 15 residues. Here the CDR3 reads CASSLGSGRAYEQYF. DNA of the CDR3: TGTGCCAGCAGCTTAGGTAGCGGGAGGGCCTACGAGCAGTACTTC. The variable domain in full, completed from reference TRBV7-3 and TRBJ2-7, reads GAGVSQTPSNKVTEKGKYVELRCDPISGHTALYWYRQSLGQGPEFLIYFQGTGAADDSGLPNDRFFAVRPEGSVSTLKIQRTERGDSAVYLCASSLGSGRAYEQYFGPGTRLTVT.